The rows below give T cell receptor beta chains drawn from one sample of a study of CD8+ T cells in alopecia areata. Measured with immunoSEQ multiplex PCR; TCRdb has only the in-frame clones, and not every one. This sample has 140,000 to 150,000 clones, with around 60% found just once. Specimen: CD4+ T cells sorted from blood, collected at week 0. These receptors were collected from a human donor with alopecia areata. Each CDR3 is given with its conserved first and last residue. The D gene is left open where the match is weak. The listing skips clone size in some rows; elsewhere it reads once, few, many or a size class.

TRBJ2-6 | - | TRBV29-1 | once | TGCAGCGTTGACGGGCCTGGGGCCAACGTCCTGACTTTC | CSVDGPGANVLTF
TRBJ2-7 | - | TRBV19 | - | TGTGCCAGTAGTATAGATCATGGCAGAGGGGACTACGAGCAGTACTTC | CASSIDHGRGDYEQYF
TRBJ2-1 | TRBD2 | TRBV30 | - | TGTGCCTGGAGGTCGGCGGGGGTTACCTACAATGAGCAGTTCTTC | CAWRSAGVTYNEQFF
TRBJ2-3 | TRBD2 | TRBV29-1 | - | TGCAGCGCCGAGCCTAGGAGCGGGGGGGCAGATACGCAGTATTTT | CSAEPRSGGADTQYF
TRBJ2-3 | - | TRBV2 | - | TGTGCCAGCGCTAGGTTCACAGATACGCAGTATTTT | CASARFTDTQYF
TRBJ2-3 | - | TRBV4-3 | few | TGCGCCAGCAGCCGAATGAGGGGAGATACGCAGTATTTT | CASSRMRGDTQYF
TRBJ2-1 | TRBD2 | TRBV5-1 | few | TGCGCCAGCAGGAGACTAGCGGGGGACAATGAGCAGTTCTTC | CASRRLAGDNEQFF
TRBJ2-7 | - | TRBV29-1 | few | TGCAGCGTCACCTCCGGCGAGCAGTACTTC | CSVTSGEQYF
TRBJ1-5 | - | TRBV30 | - | TGTGCCTGGAGTCTACTAGGGGGTCGCAATCAGCCCCAGCATTTT | CAWSLLGGRNQPQHF
TRBJ2-5 | - | TRBV7-9 | - | TGTGCCAGCAGCTTATATAGGGGACCGTTGACCCAGTACTTC | CASSLYRGPLTQYF
TRBJ2-7 | TRBD2 | TRBV4-3 | - | TGCGCCAGCAGCCAAGATAATAAGGTAGCGGGGGGCTACGAGCAGTACTTC | CASSQDNKVAGGYEQYF
TRBJ2-6 | - | TRBV7-6 | once | TGTGCCAGCAGCCTACGATACTCTGGGGCCAACGTCCTGACTTTC | CASSLRYSGANVLTF
TRBJ2-3 | - | TRBV28 | once | TGTGCCAGCAGTTTTGGCGCAGATACGCAGTATTTT | CASSFGADTQYF
TRBJ2-3 | TRBD1 | TRBV5-1 | - | TGCGCCAGCAGGTTCGAGGGGGCTGCAGATACGCAGTATTTT | CASRFEGAADTQYF
TRBJ2-3 | TRBD2 | TRBV5-4 | - | TGTGCCAGCAGCTTGAGAGTAGCGGGGGGGGCAGATACGCAGTATTTT | CASSLRVAGGADTQYF
TRBJ2-3 | - | TRBV19 | few | TGTGCCAGTAACTCTCCGGGGTATAGCACAGATACGCAGTATTTT | CASNSPGYSTDTQYF
TRBJ1-2 | TRBD1 | TRBV2 | - | TGTGCCAGCAGTGAGCAGGGGGCCGGAGGAGGCTACACCTTC | CASSEQGAGGGYTF
TRBJ1-1 | - | TRBV30 | few | TGTGCCTGGTCCAGCGTGAACACTGAAGCTTTCTTT | CAWSSVNTEAFF
TRBJ2-5 | - | TRBV7-9 | - | TGTGCCAGCAGCTTAATGAGGCTCTGGGGGGAGACCCAGTACTTC | CASSLMRLWGETQYF
TRBJ2-5 | TRBD1 | TRBV27 | - | TGTGCCAGCAGTTTCGGACAGGGAGAAGAGACCCAGTACTTC | CASSFGQGEETQYF
TRBJ2-7 | TRBD1 | TRBV5-1 | - | TGCGCCAGCAGCGTAGGGACAGCTGGCTTCTACGAGCAGTACTTC | CASSVGTAGFYEQYF
TRBJ2-3 | - | TRBV7-2 | - | TGTGCCAGCAGCTTAGGTGGGGGCACAAATACGCAGTATTTT | CASSLGGGTNTQYF
TRBJ2-1 | TRBD2 | TRBV29-1 | few | TGCAGCGTCGGGCACGGGGGGGCCTACAATGAGCAGTTCTTC | CSVGHGGAYNEQFF
TRBJ1-2 | TRBD1 | TRBV29-1 | few | TGCAGCGTTGAACCCCGGGACAGGGGGCGCAGGGGCTACACCTTC | CSVEPRDRGRRGYTF
TRBJ2-3 | - | TRBV4-1 | - | TGCGCCAGCAGCCAAGATGGGGTGGGGGTCGGCACAGATACGCAGTATTTT | CASSQDGVGVGTDTQYF
TRBJ2-3 | - | TRBV5-6 | - | TGTGCCAGCAGACTTAGCACAGATACGCAGTATTTT | CASRLSTDTQYF
TRBJ2-5 | - | TRBV11-1 | - | TGTGCCAGCAGCCTCGGTTGGCGGGGATCGGAGACCCAGTACTTC | CASSLGWRGSETQYF
TRBJ2-3 | TRBD1 | TRBV4-3 | - | TGCGCCAGCAGCCAGCGACAGGGACGCACAGATACGCAGTATTTT | CASSQRQGRTDTQYF
TRBJ1-2 | - | TRBV4-3 | few | TGCGCCAGCAGCCAAGATAGGGGACGTCTCTATGGCTACACCTTC | CASSQDRGRLYGYTF
TRBJ1-6 | TRBD1 | TRBV11-1 | - | TGTGCCAGCAGCTCAACCGGGACAGCGGGTTCACCCCTCCACTTT | CASSSTGTAGSPLHF
TRBJ2-1 | - | TRBV14 | - | TGTGCCAGCAGCCTACAGTTGAGCTCCTACAATGAGCAGTTCTTC | CASSLQLSSYNEQFF
TRBJ2-2 | - | TRBV5-1 | - | TGCGCCAGCAGCCTGGCGGGGACCAAAAACACCGGGGAGCTGTTTTTT | CASSLAGTKNTGELFF